This TCR beta chain derives from a study of T cell responses to AZD1222 COVID-19 vaccine. The study, taken as a whole, reports: The number of AZD1222 recipients seropositive at baseline was only five to seven. Clonal diversity was possibly underestimated, and the donors were mostly white British, with more females.

For this clone: What it recognizes is unknown.

The ends lost 8 bases at V and 5 bases at J; junction bases unmatched: 8. The CDR3 totals 16 residues. The V gene's germline CDR1 is SEHNR and CDR2 FQNEAQ (reference sequence). The data were produced by immunoSEQ multiplex PCR, yet TCRdb's version contains in-frame clones alone and is incomplete. In the table there are about 120,000 clones, 80% to 90% of which are singletons. Material: peripheral blood, obtained on day 0 of MenACWY control vaccination. This sequence was found in an adult in good health. The V call is TRBV7-9, the J call TRBJ1-6; 11 nucleotides match TRBD1. In nucleotides, the CDR3 is TGTGCCAGCGCCCCCTGGGACAGGGGGAATAATTCACCCCTCCACTTT. This translates into CASAPWDRGNNSPLHF.